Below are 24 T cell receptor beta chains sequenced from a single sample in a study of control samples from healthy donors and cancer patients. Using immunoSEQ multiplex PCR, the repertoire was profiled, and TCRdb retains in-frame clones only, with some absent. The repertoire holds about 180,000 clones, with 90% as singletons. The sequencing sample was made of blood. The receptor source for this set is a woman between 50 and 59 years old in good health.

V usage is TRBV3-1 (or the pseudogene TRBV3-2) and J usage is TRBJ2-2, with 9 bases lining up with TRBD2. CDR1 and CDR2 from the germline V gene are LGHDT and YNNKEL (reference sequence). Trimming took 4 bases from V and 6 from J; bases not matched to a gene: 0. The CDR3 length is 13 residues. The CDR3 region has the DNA TGTGCCAGCAGCCTAGCGGGAGCCGGGGAGCTGTTTTTT. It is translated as CASSLAGAGELFF.

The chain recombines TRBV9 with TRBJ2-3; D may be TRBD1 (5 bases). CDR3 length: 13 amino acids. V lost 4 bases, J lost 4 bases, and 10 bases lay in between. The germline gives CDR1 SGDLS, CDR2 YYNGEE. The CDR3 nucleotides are TGTGCCAGCAGCACAGGTTATTCAGATACGCAGTATTTT. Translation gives CASSTGYSDTQYF.

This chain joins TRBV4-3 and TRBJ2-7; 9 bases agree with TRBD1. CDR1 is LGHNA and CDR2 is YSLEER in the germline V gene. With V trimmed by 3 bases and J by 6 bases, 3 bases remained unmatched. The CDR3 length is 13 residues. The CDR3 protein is CASSQETGGEQYF. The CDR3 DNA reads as TGCGCCAGCAGCCAGGAGACAGGGGGCGAGCAGTACTTC.

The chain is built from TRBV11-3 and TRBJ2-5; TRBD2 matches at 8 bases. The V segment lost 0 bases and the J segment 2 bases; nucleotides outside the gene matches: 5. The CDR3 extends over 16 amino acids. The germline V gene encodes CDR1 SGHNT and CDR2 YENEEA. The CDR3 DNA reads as TGTGCCAGCAGCTTAGAAGGGGGGACTAGACAAGAGACCCAGTACTTC. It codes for CASSLEGGTRQETQYF.

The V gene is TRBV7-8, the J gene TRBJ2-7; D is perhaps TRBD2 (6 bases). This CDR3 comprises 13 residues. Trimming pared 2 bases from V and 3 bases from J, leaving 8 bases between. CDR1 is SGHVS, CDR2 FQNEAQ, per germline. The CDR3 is CASSLTSNYEQYF. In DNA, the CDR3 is TGTGCCAGCAGCTTAACTAGCAACTACGAGCAGTACTTC.

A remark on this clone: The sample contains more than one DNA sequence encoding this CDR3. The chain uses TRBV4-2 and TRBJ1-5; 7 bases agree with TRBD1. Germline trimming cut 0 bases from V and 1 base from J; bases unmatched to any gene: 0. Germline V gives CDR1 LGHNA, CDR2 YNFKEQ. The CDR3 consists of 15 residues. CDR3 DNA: TGTGCCAGCAGCCAAGACAGGGGGAGCAATCAGCCCCAGCATTTT. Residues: CASSQDRGSNQPQHF.

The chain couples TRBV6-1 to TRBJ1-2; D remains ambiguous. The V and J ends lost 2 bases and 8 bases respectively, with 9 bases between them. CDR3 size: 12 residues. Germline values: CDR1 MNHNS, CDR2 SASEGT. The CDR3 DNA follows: TGTGCCAGCAGTGAAAACTCGGCGGGCTACACCTTC. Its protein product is CASSENSAGYTF.

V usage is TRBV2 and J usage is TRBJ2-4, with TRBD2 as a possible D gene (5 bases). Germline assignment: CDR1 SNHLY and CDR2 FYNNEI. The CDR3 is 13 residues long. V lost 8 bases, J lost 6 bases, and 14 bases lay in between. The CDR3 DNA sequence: TGTGCCAGCCACCGGGATATTTCAAACATTCAGTACTTC. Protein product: CASHRDISNIQYF.

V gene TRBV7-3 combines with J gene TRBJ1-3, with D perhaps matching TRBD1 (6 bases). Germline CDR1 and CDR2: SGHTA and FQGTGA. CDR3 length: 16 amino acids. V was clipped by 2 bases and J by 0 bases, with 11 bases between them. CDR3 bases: TGTGCCAGCAGCTTAGCGGGGGCTGGCTCTGGAAACACCATATATTTT. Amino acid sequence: CASSLAGAGSGNTIYF. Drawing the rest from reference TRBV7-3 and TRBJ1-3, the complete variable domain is GAGVSQTPSNKVTEKGKYVELRCDPISGHTALYWYRQSLGQGPEFLIYFQGTGAADDSGLPNDRFFAVRPEGSVSTLKIQRTERGDSAVYLCASSLAGAGSGNTIYFGEGSWLTVV.

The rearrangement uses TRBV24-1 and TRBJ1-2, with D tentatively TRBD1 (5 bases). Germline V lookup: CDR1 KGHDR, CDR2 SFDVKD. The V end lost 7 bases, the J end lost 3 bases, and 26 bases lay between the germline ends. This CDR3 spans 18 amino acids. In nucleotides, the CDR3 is TGTGCCACCAGCAATTCACAGGCCCCAGGATATGTGGACTATGGCTACACCTTC. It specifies CATSNSQAPGYVDYGYTF.

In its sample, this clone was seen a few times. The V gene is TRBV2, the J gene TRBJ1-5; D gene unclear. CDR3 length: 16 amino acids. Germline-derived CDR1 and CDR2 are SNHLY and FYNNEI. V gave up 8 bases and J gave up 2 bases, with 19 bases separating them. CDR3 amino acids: CASLAPGGGGNQPQHF. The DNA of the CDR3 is TGTGCCAGCCTGGCCCCCGGAGGCGGCGGCAATCAGCCCCAGCATTTT.

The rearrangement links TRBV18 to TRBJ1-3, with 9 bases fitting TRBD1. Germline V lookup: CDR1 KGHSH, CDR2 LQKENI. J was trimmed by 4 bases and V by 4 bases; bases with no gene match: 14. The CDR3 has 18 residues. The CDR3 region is CASSLDRGLLTPGNTIYF. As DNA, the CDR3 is TGTGCCAGCTCACTGGACAGGGGCCTACTTACTCCAGGAAACACCATATATTTT.

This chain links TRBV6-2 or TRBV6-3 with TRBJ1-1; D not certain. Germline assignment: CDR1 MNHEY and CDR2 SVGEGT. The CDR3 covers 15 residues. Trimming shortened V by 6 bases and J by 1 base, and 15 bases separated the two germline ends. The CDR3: CASSSLGPGNTEAFF. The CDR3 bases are TGTGCCAGCAGCTCACTCGGACCGGGGAACACTGAAGCTTTCTTT.

DNA for the CDR3: TGTGCCCGAGAAGGCGAACTGGGGAGTCCCCTCCACTTT. It translates to CAREGELGSPLHF. This chain joins TRBV30 and TRBJ1-6; D not resolved. Germline V CDR1 and CDR2: GTSNPN, SVGIG (reference sequence). CDR3 length: 13 amino acids. Trimming pared 8 bases from V and 13 bases from J, leaving 21 bases between.

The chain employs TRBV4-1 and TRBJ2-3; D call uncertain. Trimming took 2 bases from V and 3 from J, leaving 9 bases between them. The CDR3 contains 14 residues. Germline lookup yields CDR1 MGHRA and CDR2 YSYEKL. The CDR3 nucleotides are TGCGCCAGCAGCCAACTAGAATTTACAGATACGCAGTATTTT. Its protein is CASSQLEFTDTQYF.

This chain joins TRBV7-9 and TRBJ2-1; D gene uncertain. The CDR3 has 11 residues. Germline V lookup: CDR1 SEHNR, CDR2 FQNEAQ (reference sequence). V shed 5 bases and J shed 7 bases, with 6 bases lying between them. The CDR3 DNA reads TGTGCCAGCAGCCTACTAAATGAGCAGTTCTTC. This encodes CASSLLNEQFF.

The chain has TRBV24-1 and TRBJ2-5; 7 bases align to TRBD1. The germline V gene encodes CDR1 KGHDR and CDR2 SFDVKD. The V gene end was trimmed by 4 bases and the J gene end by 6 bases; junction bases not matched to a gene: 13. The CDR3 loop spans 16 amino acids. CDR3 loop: CATSDRDSYLGKTQYF. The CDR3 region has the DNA TGTGCCACCAGTGACCGGGACAGCTACTTAGGGAAGACCCAGTACTTC.

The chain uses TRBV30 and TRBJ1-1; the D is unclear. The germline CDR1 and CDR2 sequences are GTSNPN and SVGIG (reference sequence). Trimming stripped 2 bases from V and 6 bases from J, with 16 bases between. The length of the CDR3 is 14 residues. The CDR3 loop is CAWSPLRQVAEAFF. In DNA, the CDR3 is TGTGCCTGGAGTCCCTTACGACAAGTGGCTGAAGCTTTCTTT.

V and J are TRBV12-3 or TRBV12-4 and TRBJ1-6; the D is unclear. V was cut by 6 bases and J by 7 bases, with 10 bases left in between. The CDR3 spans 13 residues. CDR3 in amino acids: CASRMARNSPLHF. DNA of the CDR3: TGTGCCAGCAGGATGGCGCGGAATTCACCCCTCCACTTT.

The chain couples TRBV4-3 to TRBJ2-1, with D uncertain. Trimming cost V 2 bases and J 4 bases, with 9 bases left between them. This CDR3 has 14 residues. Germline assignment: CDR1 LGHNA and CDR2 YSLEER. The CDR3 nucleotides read TGCGCCAGCAGCCAATGGCCCCTTTACAATGAGCAGTTCTTC. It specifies CASSQWPLYNEQFF.

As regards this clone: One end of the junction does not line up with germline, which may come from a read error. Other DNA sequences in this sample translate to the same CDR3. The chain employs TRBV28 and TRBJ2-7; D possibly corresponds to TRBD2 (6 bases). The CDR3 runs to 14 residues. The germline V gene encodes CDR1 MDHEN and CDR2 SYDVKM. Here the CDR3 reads CASTRVGGSYEQYF. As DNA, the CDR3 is TGTGCCAGCACTCGGGTTGGGGGGTCCTACGAGCAGTACTTT.

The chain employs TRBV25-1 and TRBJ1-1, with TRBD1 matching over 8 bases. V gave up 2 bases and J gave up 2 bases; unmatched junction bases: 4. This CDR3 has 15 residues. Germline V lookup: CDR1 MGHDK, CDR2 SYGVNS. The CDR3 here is CASSEQGASNTEAFF. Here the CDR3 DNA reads TGTGCCAGCAGTGAACAGGGGGCTTCCAACACTGAAGCTTTCTTT.

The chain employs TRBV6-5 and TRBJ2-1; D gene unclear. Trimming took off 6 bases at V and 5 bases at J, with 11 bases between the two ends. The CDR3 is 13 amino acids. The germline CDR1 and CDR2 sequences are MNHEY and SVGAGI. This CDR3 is CASRMESHNEQFF. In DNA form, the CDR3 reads TGTGCCAGCAGGATGGAATCCCACAATGAGCAGTTCTTC.

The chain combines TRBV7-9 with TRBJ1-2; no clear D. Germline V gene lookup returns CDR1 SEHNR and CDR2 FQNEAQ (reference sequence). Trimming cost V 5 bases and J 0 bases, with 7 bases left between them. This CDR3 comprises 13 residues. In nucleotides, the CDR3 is TGTGCCAGCAGCCCCATAGCTAACTATGGCTACACCTTC. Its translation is CASSPIANYGYTF.